The 15 T cell receptor beta chains reported below all come from one sample, sequenced in a study of CD8 T cells in Susac syndrome. Reverse transcription of roughly 0.45 to 1 ug RNA was carried out with random hexamers. TCRdb reanalysed the immunoSEQ multiplex PCR reads using MiXCR and keeps one entry per CDR3 protein. Of 100,000 or so distinct CDR3 sequences listed, about nine tenths were seen once; the top ten hold about 0.14%. Input material: CD4+ T cells from PBMCs. The receptors shown here come from a human donor in good health.

V is TRBV4-2 and J is TRBJ1-2, with 7 bases that match TRBD1. CDR3 length equals 15 residues. Germline V lookup: CDR1 LGHNA, CDR2 YNFKEQ. Germline trimming cut 4 bases from V and 6 bases from J; bases unmatched to any gene: 11. The CDR3 is CASSPRQGPVDGYTF. The CDR3 nucleotides read TGTGCCAGCAGCCCACGACAGGGACCGGTCGATGGCTACACCTTC.

The gene calls are TRBV28 and TRBJ2-5, with D possibly TRBD1 on 5 matching bases. V lost 2 bases and J 4 bases, leaving 23 bases between the germline ends. The CDR3 is 18 amino acids. In germline, CDR1 is MDHEN, CDR2 SYDVKM. DNA for the CDR3: TGTGCCAGCAGTTTAAGGTCTGGGGCGATAGACCTGGGAGAGACCCAGTACTTC. This encodes CASSLRSGAIDLGETQYF.

This sequence joins TRBV20-1 and TRBJ1-1, with D possibly being TRBD1 (5 bases). Germline CDR1 reads DFQATT; CDR2 reads SNEGSKA (reference sequence). The CDR3 contains 17 residues. V gave up 2 bases and J gave up 0 bases, with 19 bases separating them. The CDR3 sequence is CSARIVLTGTVNTEAFF. CDR3 nucleotides: TGCAGTGCTAGAATCGTCCTAACCGGGACGGTGAACACTGAAGCTTTCTTT.

The genes are TRBV4-1 and TRBJ2-7; 10 bases are shared with TRBD2. The CDR3 totals 15 residues. CDR1 and CDR2 from the germline V gene are MGHRA and YSYEKL. Germline trimming cut 3 bases from V and 6 bases from J; bases unmatched to any gene: 8. As DNA, the CDR3 is TGCGCCAGCAGCCACCGATCGGGACTAGCGACCGAGCAGTACTTC. Its translation: CASSHRSGLATEQYF.

V is TRBV14 and J is TRBJ2-1, with D hard to call. Trimming took 0 bases from V and 6 from J, leaving 9 bases between them. In germline, CDR1 is SGHDN, CDR2 FVKESK. This CDR3 comprises 14 residues. For the CDR3, the DNA is TGTGCCAGCAGCCAAGATCTGGGCTTCAATGAGCAGTTCTTC. Its translation: CASSQDLGFNEQFF.

The CDR3 nucleotides read TGTGCCAGCAGTTACCCCCTCGGACAGGGCACAGATACGCAGTATTTT. This sequence encodes CASSYPLGQGTDTQYF. The chain is built from TRBV6-2 or TRBV6-3 and TRBJ2-3, with 7 bases matching TRBD1. V lost 2 bases, J lost 1 base, and 6 bases stayed unmatched. The germline CDR1 and CDR2 sequences are MNHEY and SVGEGT. CDR3 length: 16 amino acids.

The chain recombines TRBV5-1 with TRBJ2-7; 10 bases align to TRBD1. The CDR3 covers 15 residues. Germline V gene lookup returns CDR1 SGHRS and CDR2 YFSETQ. The V gene end was trimmed by 5 bases and the J gene end by 6 bases; junction bases not matched to a gene: 11. CDR3 loop: CASSRDGTGDLEQYF. For the CDR3, the DNA is TGCGCCAGCAGTCGGGACGGGACAGGGGATCTCGAGCAGTACTTC.

The chain links TRBV10-3 to TRBJ2-1; TRBD2 agrees at 9 bases. The V and J ends lost 9 bases and 6 bases, in that order; junction bases with no gene match: 6. Germline V gene data show CDR1 as ENHRY and CDR2 as SYGVKD. This CDR3 has 13 residues. DNA of the CDR3: TGTGCCATATTAGCGGGAGCTCGCAATGAGCAGTTCTTC. Translated: CAILAGARNEQFF.

Regarding this clonotype: At one of its ends the junction is not consistent with the germline gene, which may arise from a read error. The V and J genes are TRBV4-3 and TRBJ1-5; D is ambiguous. CDR3 length: 16 amino acids. Germline-derived CDR1 and CDR2 are LGHNA and YSLEER. CDR3: CASSQDAVPRNQPQHF. DNA for the CDR3: TGCGCCAGCAGTCAAGATGCCGTCCCTCGCAATCAGCCCCAGCATTTT.

The rearrangement uses TRBV29-1 and TRBJ1-1, with 10 bases fitting TRBD1. Looked up from germline, CDR1 is SQVTM and CDR2 is ANQGSEA. The CDR3 spans 13 residues. The junction had 4 bases not matched to a gene; V was cut back by 6 bases and J by 3 bases. CDR3 sequence (DNA): TGCAGCGTCGCCGGGACAGGGGACACTGAAGCTTTCTTT. This translates into CSVAGTGDTEAFF.

The chain couples TRBV20-1 to TRBJ1-1, with D uncertain. Germline V gene lookup returns CDR1 DFQATT and CDR2 SNEGSKA (reference sequence). This CDR3 is built from 12 residues. V lost 5 bases and J 4 bases, leaving 11 bases between the germline ends. The CDR3, as DNA: TGCAGTGCTTTCCACCCGGGCACTGAAGCTTTCTTT. Translated: CSAFHPGTEAFF.

This chain connects TRBV20-1 to TRBJ1-5; a possible D gene is TRBD1 (5 bases). Deletions cut 3 bases from V and 4 bases from J, with 16 bases between. The CDR3 consists of 15 residues. Germline CDR1 is DFQATT and CDR2 is SNEGSKA (reference sequence). CDR3 nucleotide sequence: TGCAGTGCTAGGGGGCCGGTCGGCAGTAATCAGCCCCAGCATTTT. Translation gives CSARGPVGSNQPQHF.

In its sample, this clonotype was seen once. The gene calls are TRBV29-1 and TRBJ2-5, with D unclear. The CDR3 runs to 12 residues. V was clipped by 7 bases and J by 5 bases, with 14 bases between them. Germline V lookup: CDR1 SQVTM, CDR2 ANQGSEA. The CDR3: CSAAVSSETQYF. The CDR3 DNA reads TGCAGCGCCGCGGTTAGCTCGGAGACCCAGTACTTC.

The J gene is TRBJ1-1, the V gene TRBV29-1, with 8 bases lining up with TRBD1. V trimming: 3 bases; J trimming: 1 base; junction bases outside the gene matches: 7. Per the germline V gene, CDR1 is SQVTM and CDR2 is ANQGSEA. The CDR3 length is 15 residues. The CDR3 DNA reads as TGCAGCGTTGAGCTTTGGGGGACAGGGAACACTGAAGCTTTCTTT. Translated, it gives CSVELWGTGNTEAFF.

The chain joins TRBV19 to TRBJ1-2; no clear D. The CDR3 covers 13 residues. The germline V and J ends were trimmed by 5 bases and 4 bases, with 11 bases remaining between them. The germline V gene encodes CDR1 LNHDA and CDR2 SQIVND (reference sequence). CDR3 bases: TGTGCCAGTAGTCAACAGAATCCCTATGGCTACACCTTC. The encoded protein is CASSQQNPYGYTF.